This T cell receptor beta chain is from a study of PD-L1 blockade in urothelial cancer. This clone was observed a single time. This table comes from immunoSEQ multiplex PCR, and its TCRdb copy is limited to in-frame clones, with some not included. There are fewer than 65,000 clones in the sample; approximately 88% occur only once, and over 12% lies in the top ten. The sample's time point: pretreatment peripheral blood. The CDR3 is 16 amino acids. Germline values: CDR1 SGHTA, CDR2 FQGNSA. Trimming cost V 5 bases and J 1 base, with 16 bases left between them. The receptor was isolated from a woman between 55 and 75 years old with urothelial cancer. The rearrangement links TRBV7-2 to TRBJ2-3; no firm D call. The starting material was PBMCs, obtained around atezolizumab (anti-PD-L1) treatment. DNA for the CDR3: TGTGCCAGCAGCACCCGAAATAGCTGGGGCACAGATACGCAGTATTTT. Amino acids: CASSTRNSWGTDTQYF.